This record concerns one TCR beta chain sequence. The identical CDR3 is also encoded by other nucleotide sequences in the sample. Germline CDR1 DFQATT, CDR2 SNEGSKA (reference sequence). The CDR3 consists of 11 residues. V was pared by 4 bases and J by 1 base, with 4 bases between. Per the original methods: Researchers report that nucleated cell counts were estimated from reference gene primer amplification. TCRdb's table, derived via immunoSEQ multiplex PCR, lists solely in-frame clones and lacks some. V, J and clone size derive from that table, while D and trimming were established from the DNA sequence. The sample holds over 250,000 clones; 85% are singletons and the top ten take about an eighth. The data stem from a study of blood T cell repertoires in COVID-19. Study as a whole: Researchers got acute and convalescent COVID-19 samples from the United States, Italy and Spain. The cDNA or gDNA used as material had been derived from T cells, B-cell-depleted T cells, or PBMCs.

The TCR was taken from a human donor in a cohort sampled during active COVID-19. The chain has TRBV20-1 and TRBJ1-2, with D unclear. Specimen: peripheral blood. The CDR3 sequence is CSATGNYGYTF. CDR3 nucleotide sequence: TGCAGTGCTACGGGTAACTATGGCTACACCTTC.